This section outlines one TCR beta chain sequence together with its context. The target antigen is unknown. This specimen comes from a study of blood T cells in healthy people across ages. Study-level results: Among long-lived donors, naive CD4+ cells were more numerous and diversity higher than in aged donors. The fall in TCR beta diversity per million T cells was roughly linear with age.

The CDR3 loop spans 13 amino acids. Germline CDR1 reads SEHNR; CDR2 reads FQNEAQ (reference sequence). V was shortened by 5 bases and J by 9 bases, with 11 bases between the two germline ends. Next came a second PCR, run for about 7 to 12 cycles, which used a sample-barcoded 5' primer along with a J-beta primer mix. Each cDNA molecule carried a tag from a template-switch adaptor that contained 12 random nucleotides. Per sample, CDR3-containing paired-end reads numbered at least 2.5 million. Each CDR3 protein is one row after TCRdb ran MiXCR on the 5' RACE reads. Among more than 700,000 distinct CDR3 sequences listed, roughly 50% were seen once.

The genes are TRBV7-9 and TRBJ1-6, with D unclear. The sequenced material came from blood. The clonotype originates from an elderly man in good health. The CDR3 is CASSPEEVSPLHF. CDR3 sequence (DNA): TGTGCCAGCAGCCCCGAGGAGGTTTCACCCCTCCACTTT.